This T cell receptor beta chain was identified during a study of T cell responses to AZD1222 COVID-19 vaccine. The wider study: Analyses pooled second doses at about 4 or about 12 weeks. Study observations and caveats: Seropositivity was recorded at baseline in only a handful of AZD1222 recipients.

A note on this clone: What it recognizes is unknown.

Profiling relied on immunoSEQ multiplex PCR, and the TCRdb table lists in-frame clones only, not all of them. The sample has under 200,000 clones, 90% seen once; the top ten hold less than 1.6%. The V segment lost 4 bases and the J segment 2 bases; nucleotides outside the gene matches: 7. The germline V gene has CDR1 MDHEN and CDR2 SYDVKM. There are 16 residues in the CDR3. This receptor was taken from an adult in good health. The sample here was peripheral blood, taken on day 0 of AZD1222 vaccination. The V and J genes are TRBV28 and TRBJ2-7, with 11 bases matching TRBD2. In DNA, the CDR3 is TGTGCCAGCAGTTCGGGACTAGCGGAGATCGCCTACGAGCAGTACTTC. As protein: CASSSGLAEIAYEQYF.